This paragraph covers one T cell receptor beta chain sequence. Its antigen is not identified. Method: immunoSEQ multiplex PCR; TCRdb's copy keeps in-frame clones and lacks some. The sample lists about 160,000 clones; just under 90% were seen once. This sample stems from a study of cytomegalovirus exposure and HLA in healthy donors. Findings and limits, study-wide: Reported performance of the classifier showed diagnosis of cytomegalovirus status with high specificity and sensitivity. Cytomegalovirus-associated status was assigned to 164 TCR beta chains. Among TCR sequences, most were rare, though some public TCRs appeared in many donors.

The CDR3 spans 13 residues. Deletions cut 5 bases from V and 1 base from J, with 7 bases between. CDR1 and CDR2 from the germline V gene are SNHLY and FYNNEI. The donors formed part of the approximately 120-subject validation cohort, distinct from the roughly 640-subject first cohort. Sequencing used PBMCs. The chain carries TRBV2 and TRBJ2-3, with D uncertain. The TCR was taken from a man younger than 35 in good health and CMV-seropositive. DNA for the CDR3: TGTGCCAGCAGTCCTTATCGCACAGATACGCAGTATTTT. Translating gives CASSPYRTDTQYF.